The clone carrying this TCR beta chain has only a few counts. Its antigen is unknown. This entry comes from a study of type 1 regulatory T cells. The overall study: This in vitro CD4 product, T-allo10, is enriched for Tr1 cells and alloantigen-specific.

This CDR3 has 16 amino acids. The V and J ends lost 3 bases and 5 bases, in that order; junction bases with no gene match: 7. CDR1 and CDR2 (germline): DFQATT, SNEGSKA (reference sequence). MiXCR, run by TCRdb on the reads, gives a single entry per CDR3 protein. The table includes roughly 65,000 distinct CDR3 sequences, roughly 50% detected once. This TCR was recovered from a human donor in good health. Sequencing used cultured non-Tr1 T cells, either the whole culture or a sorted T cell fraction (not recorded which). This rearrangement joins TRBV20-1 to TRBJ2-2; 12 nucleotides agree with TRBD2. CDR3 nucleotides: TGCAGTGCTAGGTCCGGACTAGCGGGGAGAACCGGGGAGCTGTTTTTT. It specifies CSARSGLAGRTGELFF.